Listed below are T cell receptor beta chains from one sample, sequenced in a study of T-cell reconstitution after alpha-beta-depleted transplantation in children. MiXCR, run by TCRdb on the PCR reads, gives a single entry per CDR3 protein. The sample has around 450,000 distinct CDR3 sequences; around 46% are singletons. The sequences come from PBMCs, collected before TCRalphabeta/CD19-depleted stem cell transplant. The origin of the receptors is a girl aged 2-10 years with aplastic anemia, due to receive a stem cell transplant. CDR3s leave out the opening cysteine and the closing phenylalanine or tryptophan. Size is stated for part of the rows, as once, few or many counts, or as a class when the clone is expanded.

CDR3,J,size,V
ASSPELDRGYSYEQY,TRBJ2-7,NA,TRBV4-1
AIGLQGGSSYNEQF,TRBJ2-1,NA,TRBV10-3
ATTTGTLSGNTIY,TRBJ1-3,NA,TRBV28
ASSLVQGPDTQY,TRBJ2-3,NA,TRBV7-6
ASSQGPRGGQETQY,TRBJ2-5,few,TRBV4-1
ASSHSGRLSYNEQF,TRBJ2-1,few,TRBV12-3/TRBV12-4
ASSYSGFAASGANVLT,TRBJ2-6,few,TRBV6-5
ASSGTGVGGTEAF,TRBJ1-1,many,TRBV6-1
ASSFSSSGPGELF,TRBJ2-2,NA,TRBV6-5
ASTISASSYEQY,TRBJ2-7,few,TRBV7-2
SARVLTANYGYT,TRBJ1-2,NA,TRBV20-1
ASTPPGTTNEKLF,TRBJ1-4,NA,TRBV7-9
ASSPRSSGTDPDTQY,TRBJ2-3,few,TRBV18
ASSSTGTRRTDTQY,TRBJ2-3,few,TRBV28
ASSRLGGSGIYNEQF,TRBJ2-1,NA,TRBV7-3
ASSLKGGAEDTEAF,TRBJ1-1,many,TRBV7-9
SAREYRNSYEQY,TRBJ2-7,NA,TRBV20-1
ASSSTPGFLGTDTQY,TRBJ2-3,NA,TRBV12-3/TRBV12-4
ASSSDRGAYEQY,TRBJ2-7,NA,TRBV7-2
AISDRRTDTQY,TRBJ2-3,many,TRBV10-3
ASSDQGRGMPDTQY,TRBJ2-3,many,TRBV12-3/TRBV12-4
AIAGGPDTQY,TRBJ2-3,many,TRBV10-3
SVGGTSGTYNEQF,TRBJ2-1,NA,TRBV29-1
ASRGQDHEKLF,TRBJ1-4,NA,TRBV12-3/TRBV12-4
ASSPPAGQTYEQY,TRBJ2-7,NA,TRBV5-1
SGGEGYGYT,TRBJ1-2,few,TRBV29-1
ASSQVGIGPNTEAF,TRBJ1-1,NA,TRBV4-1
ASITRWGHQSETQY,TRBJ2-5,NA,TRBV28
SARDLLDYNQPQH,TRBJ1-5,many,TRBV20-1
AIRGISYEQY,TRBJ2-7,NA,TRBV10-3
ASSLISGEQETQY,TRBJ2-5,NA,TRBV5-1
ASSSNSGNTIY,TRBJ1-3,many,TRBV7-2
ASSLGSQETQY,TRBJ2-5,many,TRBV28
ASSFTDWQDTQY,TRBJ2-3,NA,TRBV12-3/TRBV12-4
ASSLGLLSGQGGNQPQH,TRBJ1-5,many,TRBV13
SAPRIGEGNQPQH,TRBJ1-5,NA,TRBV20-1
ASSLPRDAAYEQY,TRBJ2-7,few,TRBV12-3/TRBV12-4
SATQGGPNIQY,TRBJ2-4,few,TRBV20-1
ASSYGNRQGVQPQH,TRBJ1-5,NA,TRBV6-5
SARGRQTSTDTQY,TRBJ2-3,few,TRBV20-1
ASSLLRTGQH,TRBJ2-5,NA,TRBV28
SAIGLAGGLSSYNEQF,TRBJ2-1,few,TRBV20-1
ASSFRDTLRTDTQY,TRBJ2-3,NA,TRBV7-2
ASSQDTGGSSYEQY,TRBJ2-7,NA,TRBV4-1
ASSLGWREVETQY,TRBJ2-5,NA,TRBV5-5
ASAALGNTDTQY,TRBJ2-3,NA,TRBV11-3